These 31 T cell receptor beta chains came from one sample sequenced in a study of blood T cell repertoires in COVID-19. Produced via immunoSEQ multiplex PCR; TCRdb's table is partial and in-frame only. The data contain more than 150,000 clones, around 80% of them singletons. The sample taken for sequencing was peripheral blood. The origin of the receptors is a woman aged 60-75 years with acute or convalescent COVID-19.

This clone was counted once. V usage is TRBV5-8 and J usage is TRBJ2-2, with D maybe TRBD1 (5 bases). Trimming took 1 base from V and 8 from J, leaving 24 bases between them. CDR1 and CDR2 from the germline V gene are SGHTS and YDEGEE. The CDR3 is 18 amino acids. CDR3 in amino acids: CASSLNRQLILIQGELFF. CDR3 sequence (DNA): TGTGCCAGCAGCTTGAATCGACAGTTAATCTTGATTCAGGGGGAGCTGTTTTTT.

The chain is built from TRBV19 and TRBJ2-5, with 9 bases that match TRBD1. The CDR3 runs 16 residues. The V and J ends lost 5 bases and 1 base, in that order; junction bases with no gene match: 8. Germline V gene sequence: CDR1 LNHDA, CDR2 SQIVND (reference sequence). The DNA of the CDR3 is TGTGCCAGTAGTGCTCCCGGGACAGGGTCCCAAGAGACCCAGTACTTC. Amino acids: CASSAPGTGSQETQYF. The entire variable domain, with the rest obtained from reference TRBV19 and TRBJ2-5, is as follows: DGGITQSPKYLFRKEGQNVTLSCEQNLNHDAMYWYRQDPGQGLRLIYYSQIVNDFQKGDIAEGYSVSREKKESFPLTVTSAQKNPTAFYLCASSAPGTGSQETQYFGPGTRLLVL.

This sequence joins TRBV4-1 and TRBJ2-5; the match to TRBD1 covers 8 bases. The V segment lost 4 bases and the J segment 5 bases; nucleotides outside the gene matches: 3. The germline CDR1 and CDR2 sequences are MGHRA and YSYEKL. The length of the CDR3 is 13 residues. CDR3 sequence (DNA): TGCGCCAGCAGCCCCCGGACAGGGGAGACCCAGTACTTC. Translating gives CASSPRTGETQYF.

V and J are TRBV28 and TRBJ2-1, with 8 nucleotides matching TRBD2. This CDR3 has 14 residues. V shed 6 bases, J shed 7 bases, and the junction held 8 bases outside the gene matches. Germline V gene data show CDR1 as MDHEN and CDR2 as SYDVKM. The CDR3 here is CASRLAGSPNEQFF. The CDR3 DNA is TGTGCCAGCAGGTTAGCGGGGAGTCCTAATGAGCAGTTCTTC.

V usage is TRBV6-5 and J usage is TRBJ2-5; TRBD1 is a possible D gene (6 bases). The CDR3 length is 14 residues. Germline V gene lookup returns CDR1 MNHEY and CDR2 SVGAGI. V lost 10 bases and J 5 bases, leaving 20 bases between the germline ends. The CDR3 nucleotides are TGTGCCATCCTACGAATACCACAGGGTGAGACCCAGTACTTC. Amino acid sequence: CAILRIPQGETQYF.

The chain employs TRBV12-3 or TRBV12-4 and TRBJ1-6, with 7 bases that match TRBD1. There are 12 residues in the CDR3. V trimming: 5 bases; J trimming: 10 bases; junction bases outside the gene matches: 2. CDR3 in amino acids: CASSRQGSPLHF. CDR3 nucleotide sequence: TGTGCCAGCAGTCGACAGGGATCACCCCTCCACTTT.

The J gene is TRBJ1-2, the V gene TRBV28; 7 nucleotides agree with TRBD1. The J segment lost 4 bases and the V segment lost 5 bases, leaving 7 bases of the junction unmatched. Germline V gene lookup returns CDR1 MDHEN and CDR2 SYDVKM. The CDR3 has 14 amino acids. The CDR3 DNA reads TGTGCCAGCAGTCCGGGACAGAGGTCCTATGGCTACACCTTC. Protein sequence: CASSPGQRSYGYTF.

This chain links TRBV7-2 with TRBJ2-5; 10 bases match TRBD2. Germline V CDR1 and CDR2: SGHTA, FQGNSA. V was pared by 2 bases and J by 8 bases, with 8 bases of the junction left unmatched. This CDR3 is 15 amino acids long. The DNA for the CDR3 is TGTGCCAGCAGCTTAAGGGGGGGACTAGCGCGAACCCAGTACTTC. Translation: CASSLRGGLARTQYF.

The chain joins TRBV27 to TRBJ1-1; D call uncertain. Germline loops: CDR1 MNHEY, CDR2 SMNVEV (reference sequence). With 2 bases removed from V and 1 base from J, the gap between germline ends came to 5 bases. The CDR3 spans 13 residues. This chain's CDR3 is CASSLAGNTEAFF. CDR3 nucleotides: TGTGCCAGCAGTTTAGCAGGGAACACTGAAGCTTTCTTT.

The V gene is TRBV28, the J gene TRBJ1-5; TRBD1 might be the D (5 bases). Trimming stripped 5 bases from V and 0 bases from J, with 17 bases between. This CDR3 comprises 17 residues. Germline assignment: CDR1 MDHEN and CDR2 SYDVKM. CDR3 residues: CASSPRGGGNSNQPQHF. The CDR3 DNA sequence: TGTGCCAGCAGTCCCCGGGGGGGAGGGAATAGCAATCAGCCCCAGCATTTT.

The CDR3 DNA is TGCAGCGTCGACTCCTACAGGGGGCTTAATGGCTACACCTTC. Translating it yields CSVDSYRGLNGYTF. The V call is TRBV29-1, the J call TRBJ1-2; 9 bases fit TRBD1. CDR3 length equals 14 residues. CDR1 is SQVTM and CDR2 is ANQGSEA in the germline V gene. V was clipped by 6 bases and J by 6 bases; unmatched bases: 11.

The chain carries TRBV6-5 and TRBJ1-2, with 9 bases matching TRBD1. The V and J ends lost 5 bases and 4 bases, in that order; junction bases with no gene match: 5. There are 14 residues in the CDR3. Germline lookup yields CDR1 MNHEY and CDR2 SVGAGI. CDR3: CASSTTGGLYGYTF. As DNA, the CDR3 is TGTGCCAGCAGTACCACAGGGGGCCTCTATGGCTACACCTTC.

CDR3 protein: CASSLSPSYEQYF. The CDR3 coding sequence is TGCGCCAGCAGCTTGTCTCCTTCCTACGAGCAGTACTTC. The V gene is TRBV5-1, the J gene TRBJ2-7; D gene uncertain. The length of the CDR3 is 13 residues. Trimming took off 1 base at V and 1 base at J, with 6 bases between the two ends. CDR1 is SGHRS, CDR2 YFSETQ, per germline.

V and J are TRBV7-2 and TRBJ1-1; the D gene is possibly TRBD1 (6 bases). The CDR3 is 12 amino acids. V was cut by 1 base and J by 11 bases, with 11 bases left in between. Germline CDR1 and CDR2: SGHTA and FQGNSA. CDR3 coding DNA: TGTGCCAGCAGCTTAGGGGCAGGGGTGGCTTTCTTT. It specifies CASSLGAGVAFF.

The rearrangement joins TRBV19 to TRBJ1-4, with D possibly being TRBD1 (6 bases). CDR1 and CDR2 (germline): LNHDA, SQIVND (reference sequence). The germline V and J ends were trimmed by 4 bases and 6 bases, with 15 bases remaining between them. This CDR3 spans 15 amino acids. This chain's CDR3 is CASSTSGEGDEKLFF. CDR3 in DNA: TGTGCCAGTAGTACCTCAGGGGAAGGGGATGAAAAACTGTTTTTT.

V is TRBV7-2 and J is TRBJ2-5; TRBD1 is a possible D gene (5 bases). The germline gives CDR1 SGHTA, CDR2 FQGNSA. The germline V and J ends were trimmed by 2 bases and 3 bases, with 10 bases remaining between them. The CDR3 spans 14 residues. CDR3 loop: CASSLTGPKETQYF. CDR3 DNA sequence: TGTGCCAGCAGCTTAACAGGCCCGAAAGAGACCCAGTACTTC.

The V and J genes are TRBV6-2 or TRBV6-3 and TRBJ1-1, with 11 bases that match TRBD1. CDR3 length: 14 amino acids. CDR1 MNHEY and CDR2 SVGEGT come from the germline V gene. V gave up 2 bases and J gave up 11 bases; unmatched junction bases: 7. The CDR3 DNA follows: TGTGCCAGCAGTTACCCGGGACAGGGGGAATGGGCTTTCTTT. Protein product: CASSYPGQGEWAFF.

The chain couples TRBV7-2 to TRBJ2-7; TRBD1 might be the D (6 bases). The CDR3 is made up of 15 amino acids. Germline CDR1 SGHTA, CDR2 FQGNSA. V was cut by 5 bases and J by 4 bases, with 18 bases left in between. CDR3 region: CASSNPGQTGYEQYF. The CDR3 nucleotides are TGTGCCAGCAGCAACCCGGGACAAACGGGGTACGAGCAGTACTTC.

The J gene is TRBJ1-2, the V gene TRBV4-2; 7 positions match TRBD1. In germline, CDR1 is LGHNA, CDR2 YNFKEQ. Trimming took 1 base from V and 8 from J; bases not matched to a gene: 4. The CDR3 has 13 amino acids. The CDR3 spells CASSQVDRAGYTF. The CDR3 DNA reads as TGTGCCAGCAGCCAAGTTGACAGGGCGGGCTACACCTTC.

The chain couples TRBV9 to TRBJ2-7, with no clear D. With 0 bases removed from V and 1 base from J, the gap between germline ends came to 11 bases. The CDR3 contains 15 residues. The germline V gene has CDR1 SGDLS and CDR2 YYNGEE. The CDR3 region is CASSVAATNSYEQYF. The CDR3 DNA reads as TGTGCCAGCAGCGTAGCCGCAACAAATTCCTACGAGCAGTACTTC. The complete variable domain, with remaining parts taken from reference TRBV9 and TRBJ2-7, reads DSGVTQTPKHLITATGQRVTLRCSPRSGDLSVYWYQQSLDQGLQFLIQYYNGEERAKGNILERFSAQQFPDLHSELNLSSLELGDSALYFCASSVAATNSYEQYFGPGTRLTVT.

This clone was seen once. The rearrangement links TRBV6-1 to TRBJ2-7, with a weak D call TRBD2 (6 bases). The germline V gene encodes CDR1 MNHNS and CDR2 SASEGT. V gave up 5 bases and J gave up 10 bases, with 15 bases separating them. This CDR3 is 12 amino acids long. The chain's CDR3 is CASSFSGVGQYF. The DNA for the CDR3 is TGTGCCAGCAGTTTCTCGGGGGTGGGACAGTACTTC.

The sample holds one count of this clone. Written as DNA, the CDR3 is TGTGCCAGCAGCTTTCGTCGCTCTGGGGCCAACGTCCTGACTTTC. This codes for CASSFRRSGANVLTF. The genes are TRBV11-2 and TRBJ2-6; no reliable D call. CDR3 length: 15 residues. The germline V gene encodes CDR1 SGHAT and CDR2 FQNNGV. The ends were cut back, 3 bases at V and 0 bases at J, with 6 bases in the middle. Full variable domain (rest looked up from reference TRBV11-2 and TRBJ2-6): EAGVAQSPRYKIIEKRQSVAFWCNPISGHATLYWYQQILGQGPKLLIQFQNNGVVDDSQLPKDRFSAERLKGVDSTLKIQPAKLEDSAVYLCASSFRRSGANVLTFGAGSRLTVL.

The chain recombines TRBV30 with TRBJ1-1, with D uncertain. Between the trimmed V and J ends, which lost 0 bases and 5 bases, there was a span of 10 bases. Germline V gene data show CDR1 as GTSNPN and CDR2 as SVGIG (reference sequence). The CDR3 totals 13 residues. The CDR3 loop is CAWSVSYGTEAFF. Here the CDR3 DNA reads TGTGCCTGGAGTGTATCCTACGGGACTGAAGCTTTCTTT.

This clone has a handful of counts. The chain recombines TRBV7-9 with TRBJ1-5; tentatively, D is TRBD1 (5 bases). V lost 0 bases to trimming and J lost 2 bases, with 11 bases between them. CDR1 SEHNR and CDR2 FQNEAQ come from the germline V gene (reference sequence). The CDR3 totals 16 residues. CDR3 sequence (DNA): TGTGCCAGCAGCTTAGCCTCGACAGTGGGCAATCAGCCCCAGCATTTT. This gives the protein CASSLASTVGNQPQHF. Based on the CDR3 plus reference TRBV7-9 and TRBJ1-5, the full variable domain is DTGVSQNPRHKITKRGQNVTFRCDPISEHNRLYWYRQTLGQGPEFLTYFQNEAQLEKSRLLSDRFSAERPKGSFSTLEIQRTEQGDSAMYLCASSLASTVGNQPQHFGDGTRLSIL.

The CDR3 protein is CASSSGTGIYEQYF. CDR3 DNA sequence: TGTGCCAGCAGCTCCGGGACAGGGATCTACGAGCAGTACTTC. The chain links TRBV5-6 to TRBJ2-7, with TRBD1 identical over 9 bases. CDR3 length: 14 residues. The germline gives CDR1 SGHDT, CDR2 YYEEEE. V lost 3 bases to trimming and J lost 3 bases; unmatched junction nucleotides: 4.

The chain links TRBV5-4 to TRBJ1-1; 7 bases are a match to TRBD1. V shed 5 bases and J 12 bases; nucleotides not matched to a gene: 16. The CDR3 runs to 14 residues. In germline, CDR1 is SGHNT, CDR2 YYREEE (reference sequence). The CDR3 coding sequence is TGTGCCAGCAGGCCCGGGACAGCCGCCTTGCGGCCTTTCTTT. Residues: CASRPGTAALRPFF.

This chain connects TRBV27 to TRBJ1-5, with D possibly matching TRBD1 (6 bases). CDR3 length: 15 amino acids. With 4 bases removed from V and 3 bases from J, the gap between germline ends came to 13 bases. Germline values: CDR1 MNHEY, CDR2 SMNVEV (reference sequence). CDR3 loop: CASSYSTGVNQPQHF. The CDR3, as DNA: TGTGCCAGCAGTTACTCGACAGGAGTCAATCAGCCCCAGCATTTT.

The chain carries TRBV19 and TRBJ1-3; D is ambiguous. Germline lookup yields CDR1 LNHDA and CDR2 SQIVND (reference sequence). The V end was cut by 3 bases, the J end by 4 bases, with 16 bases between. The CDR3 has 16 amino acids. The CDR3 protein is CASSMIGKKLGNTIYF. The DNA for the CDR3 is TGTGCCAGTAGTATGATCGGTAAGAAGCTCGGAAACACCATATATTTT.

The chain is built from TRBV15 and TRBJ1-2; 12 bases align to TRBD1. This CDR3 contains 16 residues. The germline V gene encodes CDR1 LNHNV and CDR2 YYDKDF (reference sequence). V was clipped by 0 bases and J by 4 bases; unmatched bases: 3. The CDR3: CATSRDRDRGPYGYTF. The CDR3 DNA sequence: TGTGCCACCAGCAGAGATAGGGACAGGGGGCCCTATGGCTACACCTTC. Drawing the rest from reference TRBV15 and TRBJ1-2, the complete variable domain is DAMVIQNPRYQVTQFGKPVTLSCSQTLNHNVMYWYQQKSSQAPKLLFHYYDKDFNNEADTPDNFQSRRPNTSFCFLDIRSPGLGDTAMYLCATSRDRDRGPYGYTFGSGTRLTVV.

This rearrangement joins TRBV19 to TRBJ1-5; TRBD1 might be the D (6 bases). Looked up from germline, CDR1 is LNHDA and CDR2 is SQIVND (reference sequence). The ends were cut back, 10 bases at V and 5 bases at J, with 15 bases in the middle. This CDR3 spans 13 amino acids. The CDR3 DNA is TGTGCCACTAGGGGGGCAGGGCATCAGCCCCAGCATTTT. Translated, it gives CATRGAGHQPQHF.

For the CDR3, the DNA is TGTGCCAGCAGCCCCTTTGTGGGGGCGAGTCATGAAGCTTTCTTT. Protein sequence: CASSPFVGASHEAFF. The chain has TRBV7-2 and TRBJ1-1, with D possibly being TRBD1 (6 bases). Germline V gene lookup returns CDR1 SGHTA and CDR2 FQGNSA. V shed 5 bases and J shed 7 bases, with 20 bases lying between them. This CDR3 has 15 residues. Full variable domain (rest looked up from reference TRBV7-2 and TRBJ1-1): GAGVSQSPSNKVTEKGKDVELRCDPISGHTALYWYRQSLGQGLEFLIYFQGNSAPDKSGLPSDRFSAERTGGSVSTLTIQRTQQEDSAVYLCASSPFVGASHEAFFGQGTRLTVV.